The 13 T cell receptor beta chains given below trace back to one sample, sequenced in a study of blood T cell repertoires in COVID-19. Clones were read by immunoSEQ multiplex PCR, and TCRdb kept only the in-frame ones, dropping some. The profile shows 200,000 to 250,000 clones, around 83% of them singletons. Material for sequencing was peripheral blood. The source of these receptors is a man aged 50 to 60 with active or convalescent COVID-19.

The table lists this clone with a few counts. The chain combines TRBV5-4 with TRBJ1-4, with D unclear. The CDR3 contains 12 residues. The germline V gene encodes CDR1 SGHNT and CDR2 YYREEE (reference sequence). V was cut by 10 bases and J by 6 bases, with 13 bases left in between. The CDR3 is CAARGVDEKLFF. In DNA form, the CDR3 reads TGTGCCGCCCGGGGAGTAGATGAAAAACTGTTTTTT.

The chain couples TRBV28 to TRBJ2-5, with 7 nucleotides matching TRBD2. Trimming removed 8 bases from V and 1 base from J; junction bases left unmatched: 1. Germline V CDR1 and CDR2: MDHEN, SYDVKM. This CDR3 is 12 amino acids long. The CDR3 nucleotides are TGTGCCAGCGTAGCGGGCCAAGAGACCCAGTACTTC. It encodes CASVAGQETQYF.

V and J are TRBV7-9 and TRBJ1-2, with D possibly being TRBD1 (6 bases). Trimming took 0 bases from V and 6 from J, leaving 14 bases between them. The CDR3 extends over 15 amino acids. Germline assignment: CDR1 SEHNR and CDR2 FQNEAQ (reference sequence). The CDR3 DNA is TGTGCCAGCAGCTTAGCAGGGGCAGGGGAGAATGGCTACACCTTC. Protein product: CASSLAGAGENGYTF.

The genes are TRBV6-2 or TRBV6-3 and TRBJ2-7; a weak D match, TRBD1 (6 bases). Germline CDR1 is MNHEY and CDR2 is SVGEGT. The V end lost 0 bases, the J end lost 4 bases, and 7 bases lay between the germline ends. The CDR3 contains 13 residues. This CDR3 reads CASSYSQGYEQYV. CDR3 nucleotide sequence: TGTGCCAGCAGTTACTCCCAGGGGTACGAGCAGTACGTC.

V and J are TRBV4-2 and TRBJ2-2, with 10 bases lining up with TRBD2. The V gene end was trimmed by 0 bases and the J gene end by 8 bases; junction bases not matched to a gene: 9. The CDR3 is made up of 17 amino acids. Germline CDR1 LGHNA, CDR2 YNFKEQ. Here the CDR3 DNA reads TGTGCCAGCAGCCAAGAAGGGCTAGCGGGGGTTAGTGGGGAGCTGTTTTTT. This encodes CASSQEGLAGVSGELFF.

The chain joins TRBV19 to TRBJ2-5, with D hard to call. CDR3 length: 13 amino acids. Germline V lookup: CDR1 LNHDA, CDR2 SQIVND (reference sequence). V shed 9 bases and J shed 2 bases, with 13 bases lying between them. CDR3 in DNA: TGTGCCAGCTCCCCGAACAGACAAGAGACCCAGTACTTC. This gives the protein CASSPNRQETQYF.

The rearrangement links TRBV29-1 to TRBJ1-2; perhaps TRBD1 as D (6 bases). V gave up 6 bases and J gave up 4 bases, with 18 bases separating them. The CDR3 runs to 14 residues. Germline loops: CDR1 SQVTM, CDR2 ANQGSEA. CDR3 sequence (DNA): TGCAGCGTCTTCTCAGGGGAATTCGGCTATGGCTACACCTTC. Its translation is CSVFSGEFGYGYTF.

This clone occurred once. The V and J genes are TRBV7-2 and TRBJ1-4; D possibly corresponds to TRBD1 (6 bases). CDR1 and CDR2 (germline): SGHTA, FQGNSA. The germline V and J ends were trimmed by 1 base and 0 bases, with 15 bases remaining between them. CDR3 length equals 18 residues. The DNA of the CDR3 is TGTGCCAGCAGCTTAGGTCCCAGGGGAAGTGCAACTAATGAAAAACTGTTTTTT. It translates to CASSLGPRGSATNEKLFF.

The V and J genes are TRBV29-1 and TRBJ2-1; TRBD2 agrees at 8 bases. V gave up 4 bases and J gave up 12 bases; unmatched junction bases: 11. Germline V CDR1 and CDR2: SQVTM, ANQGSEA. The CDR3 sequence is 13 residues long. The CDR3 nucleotides read TGCAGCGTTGGTACTAGCGGAGGCGGAGGGCAGTTCTTC. It translates to CSVGTSGGGGQFF.

The rearrangement links TRBV5-5 to TRBJ2-1; weak D call: TRBD1 (6 bases). V was trimmed by 2 bases and J by 4 bases, leaving 7 bases between them. CDR1 and CDR2 (germline): SGHKS, YYEKEE (reference sequence). This CDR3 comprises 13 residues. The CDR3 nucleotides are TGTGCCAGCAGCTTTGGACAGTACAATGAGCAGTTCTTC. It yields the protein CASSFGQYNEQFF. Full variable domain (remainder filled in from reference TRBV5-5 and TRBJ2-1): DAGVTQSPTHLIKTRGQQVTLRCSPISGHKSVSWYQQVLGQGPQFIFQYYEKEERGRGNFPDRFSARQFPNYSSELNVNALLLGDSALYLCASSFGQYNEQFFGPGTRLTVL.

This clone has only a few counts. V gene TRBV27 combines with J gene TRBJ2-2, with TRBD1 identical over 8 bases. The CDR3 covers 14 residues. Germline CDR1 and CDR2: MNHEY and SMNVEV (reference sequence). The trim removed 7 bases at V and 4 bases at J, leaving 5 bases unmatched. The CDR3 protein is CASKRTGSTGELFF. CDR3 DNA sequence: TGTGCCAGCAAGAGGACAGGGTCCACCGGGGAGCTGTTTTTT.

The rearrangement joins TRBV2 to TRBJ1-3, with TRBD1 identical over 8 bases. CDR1 SNHLY and CDR2 FYNNEI come from the germline V gene. The CDR3 runs 15 residues. J was trimmed by 4 bases and V by 6 bases; bases with no gene match: 8. The CDR3 protein is CASSQDRVEGNTIYF. The CDR3 DNA is TGTGCCAGCAGCCAGGACAGGGTGGAAGGAAACACCATATATTTT.

V is TRBV6-6 and J is TRBJ2-7, with 12 bases matching TRBD1. CDR3 length equals 14 residues. V shed 4 bases, J shed 6 bases, and the junction held 4 bases outside the gene matches. Looked up from germline, CDR1 is MNHNY and CDR2 is SVGAGI (reference sequence). Written as DNA, the CDR3 is TGTGCCAGCAGTTGGGGACAGGGGGCTGTCGAGCAGTACGTC. The encoded protein is CASSWGQGAVEQYV.